The 20 T cell receptor beta chains given below trace back to one sample, sequenced in a study of T cell repertoires in aging, cancer and after chemotherapy. TCR beta rearrangements were amplified from peripheral blood genomic DNA. Rearranged V-D-J TRB sequences were amplified with a mixed TRB-A/B primer pool. TCRdb processed the multiplex PCR reads anew with MiXCR; each CDR3 protein has one entry. The sample comprises about 12,000 distinct CDR3 sequences, less than 40% of which are singletons, and 6.6% rests with the top ten. Specimen: blood. These receptors all stem from a human donor in good health. The donor label of this sample is uncertain.

This sequence joins TRBV29-1 and TRBJ2-5, with D perhaps matching TRBD1 or TRBD2 (5 bases each). The CDR3 covers 15 residues. Between the trimmed V and J ends, which lost 5 bases and 2 bases, there was a span of 18 bases. Germline V lookup: CDR1 SQVTM, CDR2 ANQGSEA. CDR3 DNA: TGCAGCGTTTTAGGGTCCGGGGCCACGCAAGAGACCCAGTACTTC. Amino acids: CSVLGSGATQETQYF.

This clonotype occurred a few times. CDR3 region: CASSFSNSPLHF. CDR3 DNA: TGTGCCAGCAGTTTTTCTAATTCACCCCTCCACTTT. The V gene is TRBV27, the J gene TRBJ1-6; no definite D call. V was pared by 3 bases and J by 6 bases, with 3 bases between. Per the germline V gene, CDR1 is MNHEY and CDR2 is SMNVEV (reference sequence). The CDR3 sequence is 12 residues long.

This sequence joins TRBV12-3 or TRBV12-4 and TRBJ2-5, with D maybe TRBD2 (5 bases). Trimming pared 7 bases from V and 3 bases from J, leaving 12 bases between. The CDR3 is 13 amino acids. CDR3 nucleotide sequence: TGTGCCAGCACTAGGAGCGGAGAAGAGACCCAGTACTTC. Translation: CASTRSGEETQYF.

This clonotype has a handful of counts. The V gene is TRBV18, the J gene TRBJ2-1; TRBD1 agrees at 11 bases. The junction had 7 bases not matched to a gene; V was cut back by 0 bases and J by 9 bases. The CDR3 extends over 16 amino acids. Per germline, CDR1 KGHSH and CDR2 LQKENI. This CDR3 reads CASSPPYGQGAREQFF. DNA for the CDR3: TGTGCCAGCTCACCACCGTACGGACAGGGGGCACGTGAGCAGTTCTTC. Full variable domain (missing parts from reference TRBV18 and TRBJ2-1): NAGVMQNPRHLVRRRGQEARLRCSPMKGHSHVYWYRQLPEEGLKFMVYLQKENIIDESGMPKERFSAEFPKEGPSILRIQQVVRGDSAAYFCASSPPYGQGAREQFFGPGTRLTVL.

This clonotype was detected only a few times. The chain is built from TRBV18 and TRBJ2-5; D could derive from TRBD1 or TRBD2 (5 bases each). CDR1 KGHSH and CDR2 LQKENI come from the germline V gene. The V gene lost 0 bases and the J gene lost 6 bases, with 11 bases spanning the gap. The CDR3 sequence is 14 residues long. This chain's CDR3 is CASSPPGGGKTQYF. The CDR3 bases are TGTGCCAGCTCACCACCTGGGGGTGGGAAGACCCAGTACTTC.

The sample holds a few counts of this clonotype. The chain employs TRBV6-5 and TRBJ2-1; possibly TRBD2 for D (5 bases). This CDR3 contains 14 residues. Germline CDR1 reads MNHEY; CDR2 reads SVGAGI. V gave up 7 bases and J gave up 4 bases, with 14 bases separating them. The chain's CDR3 is CASTPFEGYNEQFF. The DNA for the CDR3 is TGTGCCAGCACCCCGTTTGAGGGATACAATGAGCAGTTCTTC.

This clonotype qualifies as medium-sized. V and J are TRBV19 and TRBJ2-7, with 12 bases lining up with TRBD2. J lost 1 base, V lost 10 bases, and 5 bases had no gene match. The germline V gene has CDR1 LNHDA and CDR2 SQIVND (reference sequence). The CDR3 runs to 14 residues. The DNA of the CDR3 is TGTGCCACCGCGACTAGCGGGAGTTCCTACGAGCAGTACTTC. As protein: CATATSGSSYEQYF.

The CDR3 sequence: CASSLTPGYGANVLTF. The CDR3 DNA reads as TGTGCCAGCAGTCTAACCCCGGGGTACGGGGCCAACGTCCTGACTTTC. The V gene is TRBV11-3, the J gene TRBJ2-6, with D possibly TRBD2 on 5 matching bases. Deletions cut 6 bases from V and 4 bases from J, with 16 bases between. Per germline, CDR1 SGHNT and CDR2 YENEEA. The CDR3 spans 16 residues.

The V and J genes are TRBV12-3 or TRBV12-4 and TRBJ2-1; D is undetermined. The CDR3 loop spans 14 amino acids. Trimming took 3 bases from V and 9 from J, leaving 15 bases between them. The CDR3: CASSLLGISGEQFF. The CDR3 DNA reads TGTGCCAGCAGTTTGTTGGGGATTTCTGGTGAGCAGTTCTTC.

The CDR3 spells CAWSRTRGQNSGNTIYF. The DNA for the CDR3 is TGTGCCTGGAGTAGAACCAGGGGGCAGAACTCTGGAAACACCATATATTTT. This chain connects TRBV30 to TRBJ1-3, with 8 bases identical to TRBD1. Germline CDR1 GTSNPN, CDR2 SVGIG (reference sequence). V dropped 2 bases and J dropped 0; count of bases not matched to a gene: 9. The CDR3 extends over 17 amino acids.

This clonotype is categorized as medium-sized. The chain couples TRBV29-1 to TRBJ1-2, with 9 bases that match TRBD1. This CDR3 has 13 amino acids. CDR1 is SQVTM, CDR2 ANQGSEA, per germline. J lost 8 bases, V lost 4 bases, and 8 bases had no gene match. The CDR3 is CSVGGRTGDGYTF. CDR3 coding DNA: TGCAGCGTTGGGGGTAGGACAGGGGACGGCTACACCTTC. Complete variable domain (other parts from reference TRBV29-1 and TRBJ1-2): SAVISQKPSRDICQRGTSLTIQCQVDSQVTMMFWYRQQPGQSLTLIATANQGSEATYESGFVIDKFPISRPNLTFSTLTVSNMSPEDSSIYLCSVGGRTGDGYTFGSGTRLTVV.

V gene TRBV6-4 combines with J gene TRBJ2-3; perhaps TRBD2 as D (7 bases). The CDR3 runs 15 residues. Germline CDR1 and CDR2: MRHNA and SNTAGT. V was pared by 0 bases and J by 7 bases, with 14 bases between. Here the CDR3 reads CASSDSAGTSNTQYF. The CDR3 DNA reads TGTGCCAGCAGTGACTCAGCGGGGACATCAAATACGCAGTATTTT.

DNA of the CDR3: TGTGCCTGGAGTCTTCGGACTTCTGGGGCCAACGTCCTGACTTTC. This encodes CAWSLRTSGANVLTF. The chain links TRBV30 to TRBJ2-6, with D perhaps matching TRBD2 (5 bases). The CDR3 length is 15 residues. V was shortened by 2 bases and J by 1 base, with 9 bases between the two germline ends. Germline lookup yields CDR1 GTSNPN and CDR2 SVGIG (reference sequence).

The chain recombines TRBV15 with TRBJ2-7, with D unclear. The CDR3 totals 15 residues. Germline CDR1 and CDR2: LNHNV and YYDKDF (reference sequence). Between the trimmed V and J ends, which lost 1 base and 2 bases, there was a span of 12 bases. CDR3 sequence reads: CATSRALADTYEQYF. The CDR3 DNA reads as TGTGCCACCAGCAGAGCCTTAGCCGATACCTACGAGCAGTACTTC.

The chain links TRBV6-4 to TRBJ2-2; D could derive from TRBD1 or TRBD2 (5 bases each). The germline V gene has CDR1 MRHNA and CDR2 SNTAGT. Trimming stripped 2 bases from V and 5 bases from J, with 12 bases between. CDR3 length: 15 residues. Here the CDR3 DNA reads TGTGCCAGCAGTGACAGGGGCCCGGGGACCGGGGAGCTGTTTTTT. This codes for CASSDRGPGTGELFF.

This clonotype qualifies as medium-sized. The DNA for the CDR3 is TGTGCCAGTAGCTCACCCGATTGGGGCAGCACAGATACGCAGTATTTT. Amino acids: CASSSPDWGSTDTQYF. The chain couples TRBV19 to TRBJ2-3, with D perhaps matching TRBD1 (5 bases). This CDR3 has 16 amino acids. In germline, CDR1 is LNHDA, CDR2 SQIVND (reference sequence). V lost 6 bases, J lost 0 bases, and 16 bases lay in between.

In this sample, this clonotype is medium-sized. DNA for the CDR3: TGTGCCAGCGGGAGCGGGTCTTTTAGCACAGATACGCAGTATTTT. It translates to CASGSGSFSTDTQYF. The chain is built from TRBV11-1 and TRBJ2-3, with a possible D match to TRBD2 (6 bases). Trimming took 8 bases from V and 0 from J, leaving 15 bases between them. Germline V gives CDR1 SGHAT, CDR2 FQDESV (reference sequence). This CDR3 spans 15 amino acids.

This clonotype is termed medium-sized. The CDR3 DNA is TGTGCCAGCAGTTACTCCCCTATAGATACGCAGTATTTT. This sequence encodes CASSYSPIDTQYF. The rearrangement uses TRBV6-5 and TRBJ2-3; D unresolved. The germline CDR1 and CDR2 sequences are MNHEY and SVGAGI. Between the trimmed V and J ends, which lost 0 bases and 5 bases, there was a span of 6 bases. CDR3 length equals 13 residues.

The table lists this clonotype with a few counts. The chain carries TRBV11-3 and TRBJ1-3; 7 bases line up with TRBD1. CDR3 length: 15 residues. From germline, CDR1 is SGHNT and CDR2 YENEEA. With 5 bases clipped from V and 0 bases from J, the junction kept 4 bases outside the gene matches. CDR3 DNA: TGTGCCAGCAGCGTCGGGACAGCCTCTGGAAACACCATATATTTT. Translating it yields CASSVGTASGNTIYF.

The chain is built from TRBV6-1 and TRBJ1-4, with D maybe TRBD1 (6 bases). The CDR3 covers 18 residues. The germline gives CDR1 MNHNS, CDR2 SASEGT. Trimming pared 8 bases from V and 6 bases from J, leaving 28 bases between. The CDR3 sequence: CASRHKGHPAQSDEKLFF. The CDR3 coding sequence is TGTGCCAGCCGACATAAGGGACACCCCGCGCAATCAGATGAAAAACTGTTTTTT.